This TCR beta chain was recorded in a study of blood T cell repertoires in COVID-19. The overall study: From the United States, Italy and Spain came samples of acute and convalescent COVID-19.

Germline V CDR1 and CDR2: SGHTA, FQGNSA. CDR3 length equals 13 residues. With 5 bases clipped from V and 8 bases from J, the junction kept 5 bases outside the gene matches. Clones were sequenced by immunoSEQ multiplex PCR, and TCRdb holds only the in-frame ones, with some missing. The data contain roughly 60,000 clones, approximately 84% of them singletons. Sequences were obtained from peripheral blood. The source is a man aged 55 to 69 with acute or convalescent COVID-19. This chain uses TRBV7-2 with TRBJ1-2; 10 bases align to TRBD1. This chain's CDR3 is CASSVDRGRGYTF. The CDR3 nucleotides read TGTGCCAGCAGCGTCGACAGGGGGCGCGGCTACACCTTC.